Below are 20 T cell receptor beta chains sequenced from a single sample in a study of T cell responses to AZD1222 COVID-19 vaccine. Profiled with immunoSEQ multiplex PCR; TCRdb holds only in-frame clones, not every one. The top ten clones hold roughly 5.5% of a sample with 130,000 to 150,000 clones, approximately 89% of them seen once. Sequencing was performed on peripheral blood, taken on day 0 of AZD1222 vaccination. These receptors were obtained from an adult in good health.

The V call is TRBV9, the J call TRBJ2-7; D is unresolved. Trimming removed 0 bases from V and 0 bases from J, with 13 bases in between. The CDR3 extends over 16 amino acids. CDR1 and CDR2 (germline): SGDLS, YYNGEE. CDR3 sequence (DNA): TGTGCCAGCAGCGTAGGACCGGGTAAGAGCTCCTACGAGCAGTACTTC. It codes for CASSVGPGKSSYEQYF.

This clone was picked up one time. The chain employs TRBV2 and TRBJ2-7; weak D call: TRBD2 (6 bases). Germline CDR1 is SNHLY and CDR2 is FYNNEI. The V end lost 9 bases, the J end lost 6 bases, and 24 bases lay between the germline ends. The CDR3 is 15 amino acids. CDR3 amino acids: CARGDGAGRFSEQYF. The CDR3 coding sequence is TGTGCCAGAGGGGACGGGGCGGGGCGGTTCTCCGAGCAGTACTTC.

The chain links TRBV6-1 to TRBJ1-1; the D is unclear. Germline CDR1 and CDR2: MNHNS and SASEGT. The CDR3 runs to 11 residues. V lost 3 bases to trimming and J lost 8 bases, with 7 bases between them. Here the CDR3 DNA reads TGTGCCAGCAGTGAGCTCAGGGAAGCTTTCTTT. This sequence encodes CASSELREAFF.

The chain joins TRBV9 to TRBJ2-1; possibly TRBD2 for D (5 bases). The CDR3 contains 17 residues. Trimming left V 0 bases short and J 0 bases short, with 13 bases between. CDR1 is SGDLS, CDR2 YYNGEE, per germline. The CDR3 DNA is TGTGCCAGCAGCGTAGTTGGGTGCGGGTTCTCCTACAATGAGCAGTTCTTC. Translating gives CASSVVGCGFSYNEQFF.

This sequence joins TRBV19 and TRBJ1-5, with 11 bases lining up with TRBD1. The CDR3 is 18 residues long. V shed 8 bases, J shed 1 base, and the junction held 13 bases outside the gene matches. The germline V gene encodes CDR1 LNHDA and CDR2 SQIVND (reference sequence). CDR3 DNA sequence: TGTGCCAGTTCCTCCGGGACAGGGGGTTCAGGGAGCAATCAGCCCCAGCATTTT. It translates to CASSSGTGGSGSNQPQHF.

The CDR3 nucleotides are TGTGCCAGCAGTTACAGCGGAGTGCCTGGAAACACCATATATTTT. It codes for CASSYSGVPGNTIYF. The V call is TRBV6-2 or TRBV6-3, the J call TRBJ1-3; D gene uncertain. The CDR3 runs to 15 residues. Deletions cut 2 bases from V and 2 bases from J, with 10 bases between. CDR1 and CDR2 (germline): MNHEY, SVGEGT.

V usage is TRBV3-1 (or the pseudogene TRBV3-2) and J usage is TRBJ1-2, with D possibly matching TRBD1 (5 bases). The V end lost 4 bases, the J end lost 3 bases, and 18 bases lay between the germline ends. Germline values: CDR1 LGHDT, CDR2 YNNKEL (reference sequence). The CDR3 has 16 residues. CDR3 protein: CASSLVGGRGDYGYTF. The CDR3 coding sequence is TGTGCCAGCAGCCTCGTGGGGGGAAGGGGTGACTATGGCTACACCTTC.

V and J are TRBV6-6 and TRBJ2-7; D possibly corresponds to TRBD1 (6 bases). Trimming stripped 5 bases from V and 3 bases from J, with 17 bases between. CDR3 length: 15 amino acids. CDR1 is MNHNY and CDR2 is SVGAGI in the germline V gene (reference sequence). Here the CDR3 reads CASSARPGVDYEQYF. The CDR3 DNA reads TGTGCCAGCAGTGCACGCCCAGGGGTGGACTACGAGCAGTACTTC.

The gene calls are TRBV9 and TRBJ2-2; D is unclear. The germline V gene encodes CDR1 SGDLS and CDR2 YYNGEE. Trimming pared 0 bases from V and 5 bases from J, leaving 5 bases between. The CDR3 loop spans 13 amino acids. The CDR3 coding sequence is TGTGCCAGCAGCGTAGTGGGAACCGGGGAGCTGTTTTTT. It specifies CASSVVGTGELFF.

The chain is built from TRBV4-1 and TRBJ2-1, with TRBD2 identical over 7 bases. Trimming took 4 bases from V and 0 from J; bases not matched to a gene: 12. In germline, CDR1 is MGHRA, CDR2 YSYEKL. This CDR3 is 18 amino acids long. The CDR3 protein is CASSPRRRQRGSYNEQFF. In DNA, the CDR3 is TGCGCCAGCAGCCCACGCCGGAGACAGCGGGGCTCCTACAATGAGCAGTTCTTC.

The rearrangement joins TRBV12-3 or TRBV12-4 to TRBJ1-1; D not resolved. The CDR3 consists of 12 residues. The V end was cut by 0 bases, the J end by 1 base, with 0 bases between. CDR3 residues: CASSLANTEAFF. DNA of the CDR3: TGTGCCAGCAGTTTAGCGAACACTGAAGCTTTCTTT.

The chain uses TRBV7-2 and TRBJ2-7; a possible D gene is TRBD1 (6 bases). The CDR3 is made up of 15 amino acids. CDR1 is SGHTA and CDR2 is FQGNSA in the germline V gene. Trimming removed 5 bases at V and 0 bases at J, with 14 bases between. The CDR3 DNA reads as TGTGCCAGCAGCCAGGGGCTAGCCCCCTCCTACGAGCAGTACTTC. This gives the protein CASSQGLAPSYEQYF.

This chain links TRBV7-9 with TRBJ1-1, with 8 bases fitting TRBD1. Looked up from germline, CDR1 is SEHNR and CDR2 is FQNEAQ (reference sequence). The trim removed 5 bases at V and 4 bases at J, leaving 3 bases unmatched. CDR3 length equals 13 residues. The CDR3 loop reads CASSAQGATEAFF. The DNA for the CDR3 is TGTGCCAGCAGCGCCCAGGGGGCCACTGAAGCTTTCTTT.

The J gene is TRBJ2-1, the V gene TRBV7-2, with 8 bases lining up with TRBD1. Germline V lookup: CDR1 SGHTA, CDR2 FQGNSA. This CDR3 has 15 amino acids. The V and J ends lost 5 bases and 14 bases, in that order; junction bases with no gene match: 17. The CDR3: CASSHGQGFETSEFF. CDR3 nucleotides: TGTGCCAGCAGCCACGGACAGGGTTTTGAGACGAGTGAGTTCTTC.

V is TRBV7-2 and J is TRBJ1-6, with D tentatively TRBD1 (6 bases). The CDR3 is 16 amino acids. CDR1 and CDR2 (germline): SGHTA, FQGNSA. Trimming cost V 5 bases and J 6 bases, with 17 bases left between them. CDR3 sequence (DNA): TGTGCCAGCAGCCGTTTTGGGGGGCGCGTTAATTCACCCCTCCACTTT. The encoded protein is CASSRFGGRVNSPLHF.

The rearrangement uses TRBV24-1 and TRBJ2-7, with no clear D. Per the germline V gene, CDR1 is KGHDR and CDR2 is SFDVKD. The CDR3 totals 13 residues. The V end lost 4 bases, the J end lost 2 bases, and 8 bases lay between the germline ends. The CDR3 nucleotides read TGTGCCACCAGTGACCCTAACACCTACGAGCAGTACTTC. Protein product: CATSDPNTYEQYF.

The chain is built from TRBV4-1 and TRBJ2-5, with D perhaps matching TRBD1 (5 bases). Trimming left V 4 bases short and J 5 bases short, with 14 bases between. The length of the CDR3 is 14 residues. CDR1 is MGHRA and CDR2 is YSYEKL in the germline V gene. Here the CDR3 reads CASSPLPGRETQYF. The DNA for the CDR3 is TGCGCCAGCAGCCCCCTGCCAGGGCGGGAGACCCAGTACTTC.

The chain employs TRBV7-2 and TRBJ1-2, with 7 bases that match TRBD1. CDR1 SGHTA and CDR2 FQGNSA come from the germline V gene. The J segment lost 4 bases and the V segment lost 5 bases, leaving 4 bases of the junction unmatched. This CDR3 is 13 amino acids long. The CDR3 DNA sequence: TGTGCCAGCAGCGCCGGACAGGCCTATGGCTACACCTTC. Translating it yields CASSAGQAYGYTF.

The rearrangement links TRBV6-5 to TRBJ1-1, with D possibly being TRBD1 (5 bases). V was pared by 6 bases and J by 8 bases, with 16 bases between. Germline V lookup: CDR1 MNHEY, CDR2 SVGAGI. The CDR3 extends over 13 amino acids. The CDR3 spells CASRASDKREAFF. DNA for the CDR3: TGTGCCAGCAGGGCCTCGGACAAACGGGAAGCTTTCTTT.

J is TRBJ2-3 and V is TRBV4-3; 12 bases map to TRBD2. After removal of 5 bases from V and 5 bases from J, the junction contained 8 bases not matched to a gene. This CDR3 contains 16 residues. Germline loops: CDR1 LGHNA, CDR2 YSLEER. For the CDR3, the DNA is TGCGCCAGCAGCTGGCGACTAGCGGGAGAGGAAGATACGCAGTATTTT. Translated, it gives CASSWRLAGEEDTQYF.